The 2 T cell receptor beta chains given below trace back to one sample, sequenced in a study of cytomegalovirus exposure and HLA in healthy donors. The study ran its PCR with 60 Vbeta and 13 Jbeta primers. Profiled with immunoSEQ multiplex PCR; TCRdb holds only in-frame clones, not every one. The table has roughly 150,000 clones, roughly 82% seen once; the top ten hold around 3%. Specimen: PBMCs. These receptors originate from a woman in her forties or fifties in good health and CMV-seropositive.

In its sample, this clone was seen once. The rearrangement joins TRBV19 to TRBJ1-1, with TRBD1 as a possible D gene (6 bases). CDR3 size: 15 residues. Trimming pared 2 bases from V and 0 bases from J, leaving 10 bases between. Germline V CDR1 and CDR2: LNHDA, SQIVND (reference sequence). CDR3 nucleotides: TGTGCCAGTAGTATATCCAGGGGAATGAACACTGAAGCTTTCTTT. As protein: CASSISRGMNTEAFF. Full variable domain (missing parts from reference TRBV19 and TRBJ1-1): DGGITQSPKYLFRKEGQNVTLSCEQNLNHDAMYWYRQDPGQGLRLIYYSQIVNDFQKGDIAEGYSVSREKKESFPLTVTSAQKNPTAFYLCASSISRGMNTEAFFGQGTRLTVV.

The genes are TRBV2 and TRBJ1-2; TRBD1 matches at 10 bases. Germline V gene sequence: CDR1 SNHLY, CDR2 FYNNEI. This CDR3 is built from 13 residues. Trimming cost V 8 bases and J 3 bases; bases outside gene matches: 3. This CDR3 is CASQDRGDYGYTF. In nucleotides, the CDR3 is TGTGCCAGCCAGGACAGGGGGGACTATGGCTACACCTTC.